These 9 T cell receptor beta chains were sequenced from one sample in a study of cytomegalovirus exposure and HLA in healthy donors. 60 Vbeta and 13 Jbeta primers were used in PCR. Assay: immunoSEQ multiplex PCR; the TCRdb copy retains only in-frame clones and omits some. Among around 100,000 clones, 82% were seen once, and the ten largest hold nearly 3.5%. The sequencing input was PBMCs. The receptors come from a man aged 25-45 years in good health and CMV-seropositive.

The chain employs TRBV6-5 and TRBJ2-5; unclear D gene. The tail of the sequence fits TRBJ2-7 better, so the J call may be wrong. CDR3 length: 14 amino acids. From germline, CDR1 is MNHEY and CDR2 SVGAGI. The CDR3 here is CASSYSGDPYEQYF. The DNA for the CDR3 is TGTGCCAGCAGTTACTCGGGCGACCCCTACGAGCAGTACTTC.

The chain recombines TRBV6-1 with TRBJ1-2, with D perhaps TRBD1 (5 bases). Germline CDR1 is MNHNS and CDR2 is SASEGT. The CDR3 extends over 12 amino acids. V lost 4 bases and J lost 5, with 8 bases in between. Written as DNA, the CDR3 is TGTGCCAGCAGTGTCTCAGGGTATGGCTACACCTTC. This translates into CASSVSGYGYTF.

This chain connects TRBV27 to TRBJ1-5, with D maybe TRBD1 (5 bases). Per the germline V gene, CDR1 is MNHEY and CDR2 is SMNVEV (reference sequence). The CDR3 has 16 amino acids. V gave up 1 base and J gave up 7 bases, with 17 bases separating them. Here the CDR3 reads CASSLFGDSWEQPQHF. In DNA, the CDR3 is TGTGCCAGCAGTTTATTCGGTGACAGTTGGGAACAGCCCCAGCATTTT.

V usage is TRBV6-5 and J usage is TRBJ2-5, with 11 bases that match TRBD2. The DNA end is more similar to TRBJ2-7, so the J call may be wrong. CDR3 size: 14 residues. The germline gives CDR1 MNHEY, CDR2 SVGAGI. This chain's CDR3 is CASRLAGASYEQYF. CDR3 in DNA: TGTGCCAGCAGACTAGCGGGGGCCTCCTACGAGCAGTACTTC.

This clone was found once. The V call is TRBV7-6, the J call TRBJ2-1; 12 nucleotides line up with TRBD1. Per the germline V gene, CDR1 is SGHVS and CDR2 is FNYEAQ. The CDR3 is 15 residues long. V trimming: 5 bases; J trimming: 7 bases; junction bases outside the gene matches: 6. Here the CDR3 reads CASSRGQGAQNEQFF. The CDR3 DNA sequence: TGTGCCAGCAGCCGGGGACAGGGGGCGCAGAATGAGCAGTTCTTC. The complete variable domain, with remaining parts taken from reference TRBV7-6 and TRBJ2-1, reads GAGVSQSPRYKVTKRGQDVALRCDPISGHVSLYWYRQALGQGPEFLTYFNYEAQQDKSGLPNDRFSAERPEGSISTLTIQRTEQRDSAMYRCASSRGQGAQNEQFFGPGTRLTVL.

This chain joins TRBV9 and TRBJ2-1; 7 bases match TRBD2. Trimming took 4 bases from V and 5 from J; bases not matched to a gene: 12. This CDR3 contains 16 residues. Germline loops: CDR1 SGDLS, CDR2 YYNGEE. This CDR3 reads CASSPYTGTTNNEQFF. The CDR3 DNA reads TGTGCCAGCAGCCCCTACACCGGGACTACAAACAATGAGCAGTTCTTC.

The rearrangement joins TRBV10-1 to TRBJ1-2, with D possibly TRBD1 on 6 matching bases. V was shortened by 0 bases and J by 2 bases, with 7 bases between the two germline ends. The CDR3 totals 14 residues. From germline, CDR1 is WNHNN and CDR2 SYGVQD (reference sequence). CDR3 sequence reads: CASSESQGNYGYTF. The CDR3 DNA is TGCGCCAGCAGTGAGTCTCAGGGGAACTATGGCTACACCTTC.

The gene calls are TRBV20-1 and TRBJ2-7, with D unclear. The CDR3 contains 11 residues. Germline lookup yields CDR1 DFQATT and CDR2 SNEGSKA (reference sequence). Trimming stripped 1 base from V and 9 bases from J, with 10 bases between. The CDR3 region is CSARVHGGQYF. Here the CDR3 DNA reads TGCAGTGCTAGAGTTCACGGCGGGCAGTACTTC.

This chain links TRBV6-5 with TRBJ1-5; 8 bases align to TRBD1. Germline trimming cut 8 bases from V and 3 bases from J; bases unmatched to any gene: 9. Germline V gives CDR1 MNHEY, CDR2 SVGAGI. The CDR3 loop spans 15 amino acids. The CDR3 loop is CASGQGAGLNQPQHF. In nucleotides, the CDR3 is TGTGCCAGCGGGCAGGGGGCAGGTCTCAATCAGCCCCAGCATTTT.